The TCR beta chain under discussion was sequenced for a study of shared clonotypes between healthy human individuals. Study information: Serving as donors were two women and a few men, whose ages spanned 18 to 49. Per donor, CD8 memory used one plate, CD8 naive used two, CD4 memory used three and CD4 naive used three. Study-level points and caveats: Naive subsets generally exceeded memory subsets in estimated richness. In a few donors, around 5.5% of naive CD4 clonotypes appeared in common.

As for this clone: Its antigen is unknown.

Here immunoSEQ multiplex PCR was the method, and the copy in TCRdb shows in-frame clones only, minus some. This table has some 1,400,000 clones, over 95% appearing once. The sample consisted of naive CD4+ T cells sorted from blood. Subset in this sample: CD45RA+ positively selected. This clonotype was sampled from a young man in good health.

This chain's CDR3 is CASSLYAGGAPRIPDTQYF. In nucleotides, the CDR3 is TGTGCCAGCAGCCTTTACGCAGGGGGCGCCCCCAGGATTCCAGATACGCAGTATTTT. The chain combines TRBV7-9 with TRBJ2-3; 8 bases align to TRBD1. CDR1 is SEHNR and CDR2 is FQNEAQ in the germline V gene (reference sequence). The CDR3 is 19 residues long. J lost 4 bases, V lost 5 bases, and 20 bases had no gene match.